This T cell receptor (beta chain) came from a study of T cells in Graves' hyperthyroidism and ophthalmopathy. This clonotype was seen a few times. The CDR3 covers 12 residues. Per germline, CDR1 DFQATT and CDR2 SNEGSKA (reference sequence). The ends lost 5 bases at V and 8 bases at J; junction bases unmatched: 6. RNA transcripts provided the source from which TCR beta CDR3 regions were amplified. RT-PCR in the first round (using the HTBI primer set) targeted the TCR CDR3. TCRdb re-derived calls from the multiplex PCR reads in MiXCR, one entry per CDR3 protein. The sample has hundreds of thousands of distinct CDR3 sequences; roughly 45% are singletons.

This chain links TRBV20-1 with TRBJ1-2; 9 bases line up with TRBD1. This TCR derives from an adult man with Graves' disease, either hyperthyroidism or ophthalmopathy (not recorded which). The specimen sequenced was peripheral blood or thyroid tissue (not recorded which). CDR3 in DNA: TGCAGTGCTTCTACAGGGGGCGGAGGCTACACCTTC. It encodes CSASTGGGGYTF.